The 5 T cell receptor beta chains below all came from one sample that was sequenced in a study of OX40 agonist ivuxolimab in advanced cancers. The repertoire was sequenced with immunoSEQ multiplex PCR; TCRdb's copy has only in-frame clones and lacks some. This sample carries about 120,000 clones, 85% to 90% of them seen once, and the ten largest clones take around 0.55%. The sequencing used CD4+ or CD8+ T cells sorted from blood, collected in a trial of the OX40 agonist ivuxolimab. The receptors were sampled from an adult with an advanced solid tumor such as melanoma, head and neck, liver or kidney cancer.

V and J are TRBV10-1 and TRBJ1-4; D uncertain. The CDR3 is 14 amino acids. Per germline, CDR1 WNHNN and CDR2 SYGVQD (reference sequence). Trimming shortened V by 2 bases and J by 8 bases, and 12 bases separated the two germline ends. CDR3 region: CASSEGPGREKLFF. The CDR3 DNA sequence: TGCGCCAGCAGTGAGGGTCCCGGCCGGGAAAAACTGTTTTTT.

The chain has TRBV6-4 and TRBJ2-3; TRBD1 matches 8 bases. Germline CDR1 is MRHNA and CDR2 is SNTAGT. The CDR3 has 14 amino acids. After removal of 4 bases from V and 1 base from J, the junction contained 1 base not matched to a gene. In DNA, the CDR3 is TGTGCCAGCAGTGCGGGACAGGGCACAGATACGCAGTATTTT. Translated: CASSAGQGTDTQYF.

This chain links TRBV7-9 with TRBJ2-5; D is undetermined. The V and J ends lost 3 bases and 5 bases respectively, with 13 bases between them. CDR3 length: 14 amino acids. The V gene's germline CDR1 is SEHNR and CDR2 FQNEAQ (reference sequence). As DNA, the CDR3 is TGTGCCAGCAGCTTTGAAATAACCGTGGAGACCCAGTACTTC. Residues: CASSFEITVETQYF. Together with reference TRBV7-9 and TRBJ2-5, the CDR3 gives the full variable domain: DTGVSQNPRHKITKRGQNVTFRCDPISEHNRLYWYRQTLGQGPEFLTYFQNEAQLEKSRLLSDRFSAERPKGSFSTLEIQRTEQGDSAMYLCASSFEITVETQYFGPGTRLLVL.

The CDR3 is CASSFSAGYNSPLHF. In DNA form, the CDR3 reads TGTGCCAGCAGTTTTTCCGCGGGTTATAATTCACCCCTCCACTTT. The chain links TRBV27 to TRBJ1-6; D is unresolved. Germline V gives CDR1 MNHEY, CDR2 SMNVEV (reference sequence). This CDR3 is built from 15 residues. Deletions cut 3 bases from V and 4 bases from J, with 10 bases between.

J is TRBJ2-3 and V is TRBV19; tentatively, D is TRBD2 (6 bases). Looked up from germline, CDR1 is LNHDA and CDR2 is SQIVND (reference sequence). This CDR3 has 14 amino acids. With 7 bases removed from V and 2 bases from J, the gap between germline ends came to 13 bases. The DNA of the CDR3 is TGTGCCAGTACCCTAGGAGGGCCCACAGATACGCAGTATTTT. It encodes CASTLGGPTDTQYF.